Shown below are 27 T cell receptor beta chains from a single sample sequenced in a study of blood T cells in healthy people across ages. Next came a second PCR, run for about 6 to 12 cycles, which used a sample-barcoded 5' primer along with a J-beta primer mix. One entry per CDR3 protein, called by TCRdb with MiXCR from the 5' RACE reads. The sample holds approximately 1.5 million distinct CDR3 sequences, 34% seen once. The source material was blood. The receptors shown here come from a woman in her thirties in good health.

This clonotype showed up just a few times. The chain links TRBV20-1 to TRBJ1-2; D is possibly TRBD1 (5 bases). In germline, CDR1 is DFQATT, CDR2 SNEGSKA (reference sequence). This CDR3 comprises 15 residues. V was clipped by 5 bases and J by 8 bases, with 24 bases between them. CDR3 nucleotide sequence: TGCAGTGCTGGGGAATGGGACCTTGGCGGTGAGGGCTACACCTTC. Its protein product is CSAGEWDLGGEGYTF.

The rearrangement links TRBV2 to TRBJ1-2; possible D gene TRBD1, 6 bases. Per the germline V gene, CDR1 is SNHLY and CDR2 is FYNNEI. The CDR3 length is 13 residues. V was cut by 4 bases and J by 6 bases, with 12 bases left in between. CDR3 region: CASSVTGQDGYTF. The CDR3 DNA sequence: TGTGCCAGCAGTGTCACGGGACAAGATGGCTACACCTTC.

In this sample, this clonotype turned up many times. The rearrangement joins TRBV10-3 to TRBJ2-7; perhaps TRBD2 as D (5 bases). Germline CDR1 is ENHRY and CDR2 is SYGVKD. The CDR3 is 13 amino acids. Trimming shortened V by 10 bases and J by 6 bases, and 19 bases separated the two germline ends. The CDR3 here is CATTSYGVGEQYF. For the CDR3, the DNA is TGTGCCACAACAAGTTACGGGGTAGGCGAGCAGTACTTC.

This clonotype has just a few counts. The chain carries TRBV5-1 and TRBJ2-1; no reliable D call. V was pared by 2 bases and J by 8 bases, with 5 bases between. Germline V gives CDR1 SGHRS, CDR2 YFSETQ. The CDR3 has 11 residues. The CDR3 loop reads CASSFNYEQFF. DNA of the CDR3: TGCGCCAGCAGCTTCAACTATGAGCAGTTCTTC.

The J gene is TRBJ2-1, the V gene TRBV4-1, with D tentatively TRBD1 or TRBD2 (5 bases each). The V gene's germline CDR1 is MGHRA and CDR2 YSYEKL. V lost 0 bases and J 8 bases, leaving 14 bases between the germline ends. The CDR3 spans 15 residues. In nucleotides, the CDR3 is TGCGCCAGCAGCCAAGAACCGGGGCTGGCAGATGAGCAGTTCTTC. Translated: CASSQEPGLADEQFF.

This rearrangement joins TRBV20-1 to TRBJ2-3; a weak D match, TRBD2 (6 bases). This CDR3 is built from 15 residues. Trimming stripped 6 bases from V and 2 bases from J, with 18 bases between. Germline V gene lookup returns CDR1 DFQATT and CDR2 SNEGSKA (reference sequence). This chain's CDR3 is CSAPLGRDHTDTQYF. CDR3 nucleotides: TGCAGTGCACCCTTAGGGCGGGATCACACAGATACGCAGTATTTT.

This clonotype was detected a few times. The V gene is TRBV20-1, the J gene TRBJ2-5; the D is unclear. TRBJ2-7 matches the DNA end more closely, so the J call is doubtful. The length of the CDR3 is 11 residues. In germline, CDR1 is DFQATT, CDR2 SNEGSKA (reference sequence). CDR3 sequence: CSAHYHHEQYF. CDR3 sequence (DNA): TGCAGTGCCCACTACCACCACGAGCAGTACTTC.

This clonotype occurred many times. The chain uses TRBV6-2 or TRBV6-3 and TRBJ1-2; D gene ambiguous. Germline assignment: CDR1 MNHEY and CDR2 SVGEGT. The germline V and J ends were trimmed by 1 base and 3 bases, with 6 bases remaining between them. The CDR3 consists of 13 residues. The CDR3 bases are TGTGCCAGCAGTTACTACGTGGACTATGGCTACACCTTC. This codes for CASSYYVDYGYTF.

The rearrangement links TRBV11-1 to TRBJ2-1; the D gene is possibly TRBD2 (6 bases). The germline CDR1 and CDR2 sequences are SGHAT and FQDESV (reference sequence). V lost 3 bases and J 7 bases, leaving 16 bases between the germline ends. This CDR3 is built from 15 residues. This CDR3 is CASSFIGGPGNEQFF. DNA of the CDR3: TGTGCCAGCAGCTTCATCGGGGGACCGGGGAATGAGCAGTTCTTC.

On this clonotype itself: Given a much more abundant clone one base away, this may be a read error. The V gene is TRBV15, the J gene TRBJ2-7, with D perhaps being TRBD1 or TRBD2 (5 bases each). Trimming left V 1 base short and J 6 bases short, with 13 bases between. This CDR3 is built from 14 residues. Germline V gene lookup returns CDR1 LNHNV and CDR2 YYDKDF (reference sequence). CDR3 region: CATSRVGGTCEQYF. In DNA, the CDR3 is TGTGCCACCAGCAGAGTTGGGGGAACCTGCGAGCAGTACTTC.

In its sample, this clonotype was seen a few times. V is TRBV10-2 and J is TRBJ2-1, with TRBD2 matching over 7 bases. This CDR3 region has 17 residues. V shed 2 bases, J shed 0 bases, and the junction held 7 bases outside the gene matches. Per germline, CDR1 WSHSY and CDR2 SAAADI. The CDR3 sequence is CASSEGLAVSSYNEQFF. The DNA for the CDR3 is TGCGCCAGCAGTGAGGGGCTAGCGGTCAGCTCCTACAATGAGCAGTTCTTC.

Only a few counts were recorded for this clonotype. This CDR3 reads CASSNLRSFGYTF. The CDR3 nucleotides are TGTGCCAGCAGCAACCTCAGAAGCTTTGGCTACACCTTC. V gene TRBV12-3 or TRBV12-4 combines with J gene TRBJ1-2; the D is unclear. The ends were cut back, 6 bases at V and 7 bases at J, with 15 bases in the middle. The CDR3 has 13 residues.

The rearrangement joins TRBV20-1 to TRBJ2-3, with D perhaps assigned TRBD1 or TRBD2 (5 bases each). V was shortened by 3 bases and J by 0 bases, with 16 bases between the two germline ends. The CDR3 has 16 amino acids. From germline, CDR1 is DFQATT and CDR2 SNEGSKA (reference sequence). DNA of the CDR3: TGCAGTGCTAGGGGCCATGTGGGGGTAAGCACAGATACGCAGTATTTT. Amino acid sequence: CSARGHVGVSTDTQYF.

The table lists this clonotype with many counts. This sequence joins TRBV29-1 and TRBJ1-2; D remains ambiguous. The V gene lost 5 bases and the J gene lost 1 base, with 17 bases spanning the gap. The CDR3 covers 15 residues. Germline loops: CDR1 SQVTM, CDR2 ANQGSEA. The CDR3, as DNA: TGCAGCGTTCCGGTCGAGGCCGGACTTAACTATGGCTACACCTTC. Its translation is CSVPVEAGLNYGYTF.

The table lists this clonotype with many counts. The CDR3 coding sequence is TGTGCCAGCAGCGATTCAGACAGGGGAAGCGACGAGCAGTACTTC. Protein product: CASSDSDRGSDEQYF. The rearrangement links TRBV5-5 to TRBJ2-7; 8 positions match TRBD1. Germline V gene data show CDR1 as SGHKS and CDR2 as YYEKEE (reference sequence). The CDR3 has 15 amino acids. The trim removed 4 bases at V and 5 bases at J, leaving 11 bases unmatched. The complete variable domain, with remaining parts taken from reference TRBV5-5 and TRBJ2-7, reads DAGVTQSPTHLIKTRGQQVTLRCSPISGHKSVSWYQQVLGQGPQFIFQYYEKEERGRGNFPDRFSARQFPNYSSELNVNALLLGDSALYLCASSDSDRGSDEQYFGPGTRLTVT.

This chain joins TRBV5-5 and TRBJ1-4; 9 bases fit TRBD1. In germline, CDR1 is SGHKS, CDR2 YYEKEE (reference sequence). The CDR3 is 18 residues long. Trimming cost V 1 base and J 0 bases; bases outside gene matches: 7. Here the CDR3 reads CASSLSGTGHSTNEKLFF. CDR3 in DNA: TGTGCCAGCAGCTTGTCCGGGACAGGGCATTCAACTAATGAAAAACTGTTTTTT.

The J gene is TRBJ1-2, the V gene TRBV28, with D possibly being TRBD1 (6 bases). This CDR3 spans 14 amino acids. Germline loops: CDR1 MDHEN, CDR2 SYDVKM. V lost 3 bases to trimming and J lost 2 bases, with 10 bases between them. CDR3 DNA sequence: TGTGCCAGCAGTTTTCAGGGGTGGAACTATGGCTACACCTTC. Amino acids: CASSFQGWNYGYTF.

This clonotype was seen only a few times. The rearrangement links TRBV20-1 to TRBJ2-3, with TRBD2 as a possible D gene (6 bases). CDR1 is DFQATT and CDR2 is SNEGSKA in the germline V gene (reference sequence). The CDR3 sequence is 15 residues long. Trimming removed 0 bases from V and 2 bases from J, with 12 bases in between. This chain's CDR3 is CSARDRGLNTDTQYF. DNA of the CDR3: TGCAGTGCTAGAGATAGGGGACTTAACACAGATACGCAGTATTTT.

This clonotype turned up a few times. The chain joins TRBV27 to TRBJ2-5; possible D gene TRBD2, 5 bases. Trimming took 2 bases from V and 9 from J, leaving 10 bases between them. CDR1 and CDR2 (germline): MNHEY, SMNVEV (reference sequence). This CDR3 is 12 amino acids long. The CDR3 sequence is CASSLPDGAQYF. The CDR3 DNA reads as TGTGCCAGCAGTTTACCGGACGGGGCCCAGTACTTC.

J is TRBJ2-3 and V is TRBV20-1; D is possibly TRBD2 (7 bases). There are 15 residues in the CDR3. Germline V gene data show CDR1 as DFQATT and CDR2 as SNEGSKA (reference sequence). Trimming shortened V by 3 bases and J by 1 base, and 14 bases separated the two germline ends. The CDR3 nucleotides are TGCAGTGCTAGGGGGCGGGGGCGCCGCACAGATACGCAGTATTTT. It encodes CSARGRGRRTDTQYF.

As DNA, the CDR3 is TGTGCCACCAGCAGTGTTGAGCCGGGGAATGGCTACACCTTC. It is translated as CATSSVEPGNGYTF. The rearrangement joins TRBV15 to TRBJ1-2; unclear D gene. Germline lookup yields CDR1 LNHNV and CDR2 YYDKDF (reference sequence). V dropped 3 bases and J dropped 6 bases, with 14 bases sitting between them. The CDR3 has 14 amino acids.

This sequence joins TRBV20-1 and TRBJ1-5; maybe TRBD1 (5 bases). V gave up 1 base and J gave up 7 bases, with 17 bases separating them. This CDR3 comprises 15 residues. Germline CDR1 reads DFQATT; CDR2 reads SNEGSKA (reference sequence). CDR3 coding DNA: TGCAGTGCTAGAGGGCGAGGGGAGGAGAGGCAGCCCCAGCATTTT. Translated: CSARGRGEERQPQHF.

This clonotype was seen many times. J is TRBJ2-5 and V is TRBV29-1, with 9 bases that match TRBD2. V was clipped by 0 bases and J by 5 bases; unmatched bases: 10. The CDR3 extends over 16 amino acids. CDR1 SQVTM and CDR2 ANQGSEA come from the germline V gene. The CDR3 nucleotides are TGCAGCGTTGAAGATCAGTCTAGCGGGGAGAGGGAGACCCAGTACTTC. Translating gives CSVEDQSSGERETQYF.

This rearrangement joins TRBV20-1 to TRBJ1-2; a weak D match, TRBD1 (5 bases). Trimming removed 5 bases from V and 6 bases from J, with 16 bases in between. CDR1 DFQATT and CDR2 SNEGSKA come from the germline V gene (reference sequence). The CDR3 contains 13 residues. CDR3 region: CSAGPGTLDGYTF. Here the CDR3 DNA reads TGCAGTGCTGGTCCCGGGACTTTGGATGGCTACACCTTC.

The V and J genes are TRBV6-1 and TRBJ2-5; the D gene is possibly TRBD1 (6 bases). V was trimmed by 4 bases and J by 4 bases, leaving 19 bases between them. Looked up from germline, CDR1 is MNHNS and CDR2 is SASEGT. CDR3 length: 16 amino acids. CDR3 amino acids: CASSGAIFARGETQYF. The CDR3 coding sequence is TGTGCCAGCAGTGGAGCGATCTTCGCCAGGGGAGAGACCCAGTACTTC.

The gene calls are TRBV9 and TRBJ1-2; perhaps TRBD1 as D (5 bases). The CDR3 has 15 amino acids. Germline values: CDR1 SGDLS, CDR2 YYNGEE. V lost 3 bases to trimming and J lost 1 base, with 13 bases between them. The CDR3, as DNA: TGTGCCAGCAGCGGGGGTCGGGGCCTTAACTATGGCTACACCTTC. Translated: CASSGGRGLNYGYTF. Full variable domain (missing parts from reference TRBV9 and TRBJ1-2): DSGVTQTPKHLITATGQRVTLRCSPRSGDLSVYWYQQSLDQGLQFLIQYYNGEERAKGNILERFSAQQFPDLHSELNLSSLELGDSALYFCASSGGRGLNYGYTFGSGTRLTVV.

This clonotype showed up just a few times. V usage is TRBV5-1 and J usage is TRBJ2-3; a possible D gene is TRBD2 (6 bases). This CDR3 has 15 amino acids. Between the trimmed V and J ends, which lost 0 bases and 2 bases, there was a span of 10 bases. Germline V CDR1 and CDR2: SGHRS, YFSETQ. The CDR3 DNA reads as TGCGCCAGCAGCTTGGCCCTAGCGTACACAGATACGCAGTATTTT. Amino acid sequence: CASSLALAYTDTQYF.